The 7 T cell receptor beta chains below were found in one sample sequenced in a study of blood T cell repertoires in COVID-19. The data were produced by immunoSEQ multiplex PCR, yet TCRdb's version contains in-frame clones alone and is incomplete. Among 200,000 to 300,000 clones, less than 90% were seen once, and the ten largest hold about 4.1%. The sequenced sample was peripheral blood. These receptors were obtained from a man aged 60 to 75 who had recovered from COVID-19.

The V and J genes are TRBV9 and TRBJ2-2, with a possible D match to TRBD1 (6 bases). Germline V gene sequence: CDR1 SGDLS, CDR2 YYNGEE. The CDR3 has 15 residues. V lost 0 bases, J lost 5 bases, and 11 bases lay in between. The CDR3 DNA sequence: TGTGCCAGCAGCGTAGAAGGACAGACGACCGGGGAGCTGTTTTTT. It yields the protein CASSVEGQTTGELFF.

The chain uses TRBV7-3 and TRBJ2-2, with 8 bases lining up with TRBD2. The germline gives CDR1 SGHTA, CDR2 FQGTGA. Trimming took 5 bases from V and 2 from J; bases not matched to a gene: 10. The CDR3 is 17 amino acids. This chain's CDR3 is CASSPREGGGNTGELFF. The CDR3 bases are TGTGCCAGCAGCCCCCGGGAGGGGGGGGGAAACACCGGGGAGCTGTTTTTT.

This clone was seen a few times. The CDR3 protein is CASSGDRDYEQYF. CDR3 DNA: TGTGCCAGCAGCGGGGACAGGGATTACGAGCAGTACTTC. This sequence joins TRBV9 and TRBJ2-7, with TRBD1 matching over 9 bases. The ends lost 3 bases at V and 4 bases at J; junction bases unmatched: 2. The CDR3 extends over 13 amino acids. Per the germline V gene, CDR1 is SGDLS and CDR2 is YYNGEE. Filled out from reference TRBV9 and TRBJ2-7, the complete variable domain reads DSGVTQTPKHLITATGQRVTLRCSPRSGDLSVYWYQQSLDQGLQFLIQYYNGEERAKGNILERFSAQQFPDLHSELNLSSLELGDSALYFCASSGDRDYEQYFGPGTRLTVT.

The gene calls are TRBV9 and TRBJ1-2; 7 nucleotides align to TRBD1. Germline-derived CDR1 and CDR2 are SGDLS and YYNGEE. This CDR3 contains 16 residues. The junction had 8 bases not matched to a gene; V was cut back by 1 base and J by 2 bases. The CDR3 nucleotides read TGTGCCAGCAGCGTAACCCCAACGACAGGGAACTATGGCTACACCTTC. Amino acids: CASSVTPTTGNYGYTF.

V usage is TRBV10-3 and J usage is TRBJ1-2, with 7 bases identical to TRBD1. The trim removed 6 bases at V and 4 bases at J, leaving 26 bases unmatched. This CDR3 comprises 20 residues. Germline CDR1 is ENHRY and CDR2 is SYGVKD. The CDR3 sequence is CAISHIFVSGQSPLRYGYTF. The CDR3 DNA follows: TGTGCCATCAGCCATATTTTTGTTTCGGGACAGTCCCCCCTGCGCTATGGCTACACCTTC.

In DNA, the CDR3 is TGTGCCAGCGGTTGGAGGCAGGGGCAAGGCGAGCAGTACTTC. Amino acid sequence: CASGWRQGQGEQYF. The chain couples TRBV6-5 to TRBJ2-7; possible D gene TRBD1, 6 bases. The CDR3 spans 14 residues. Trimming pared 8 bases from V and 6 bases from J, leaving 20 bases between. CDR1 is MNHEY and CDR2 is SVGAGI in the germline V gene.

The V gene is TRBV3-1 (or the pseudogene TRBV3-2), the J gene TRBJ2-5, with TRBD2 identical over 14 bases. There are 17 residues in the CDR3. The J segment lost 3 bases and the V segment lost 4 bases, leaving 7 bases of the junction unmatched. In germline, CDR1 is LGHDT, CDR2 YNNKEL (reference sequence). CDR3 residues: CASSRLAGGLRKETQYF. The CDR3 region has the DNA TGTGCCAGCAGCCGACTAGCGGGGGGGCTAAGAAAAGAGACCCAGTACTTC.